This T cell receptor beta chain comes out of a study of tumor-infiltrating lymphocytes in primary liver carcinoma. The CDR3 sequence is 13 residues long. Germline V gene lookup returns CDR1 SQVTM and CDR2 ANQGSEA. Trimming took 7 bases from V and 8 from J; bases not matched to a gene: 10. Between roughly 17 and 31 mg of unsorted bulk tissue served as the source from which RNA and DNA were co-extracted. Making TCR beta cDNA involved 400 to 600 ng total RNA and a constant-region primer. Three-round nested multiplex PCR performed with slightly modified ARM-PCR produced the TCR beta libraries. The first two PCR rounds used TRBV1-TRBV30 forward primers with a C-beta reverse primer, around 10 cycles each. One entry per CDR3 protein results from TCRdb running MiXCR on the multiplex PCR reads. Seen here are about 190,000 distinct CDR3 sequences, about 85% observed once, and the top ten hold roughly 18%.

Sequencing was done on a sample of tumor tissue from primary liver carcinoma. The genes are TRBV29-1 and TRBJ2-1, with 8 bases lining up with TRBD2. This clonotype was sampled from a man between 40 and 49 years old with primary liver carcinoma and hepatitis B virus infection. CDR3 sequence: CSENSGKPYEQFF. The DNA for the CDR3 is TGCAGCGAGAATAGCGGGAAGCCCTATGAGCAGTTCTTC.